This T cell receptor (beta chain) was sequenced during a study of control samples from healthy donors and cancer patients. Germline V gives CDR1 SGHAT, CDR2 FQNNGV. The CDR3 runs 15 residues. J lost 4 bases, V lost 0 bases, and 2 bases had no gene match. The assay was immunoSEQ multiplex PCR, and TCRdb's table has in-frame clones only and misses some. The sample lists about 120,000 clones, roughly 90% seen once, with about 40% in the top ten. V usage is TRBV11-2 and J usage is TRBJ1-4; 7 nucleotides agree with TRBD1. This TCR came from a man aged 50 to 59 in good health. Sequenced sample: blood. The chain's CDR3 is CASSLETGFNEKLFF. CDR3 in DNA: TGTGCCAGCAGCTTAGAGACAGGGTTTAATGAAAAACTGTTTTTT.